The 6 T cell receptor beta chains given below trace back to one sample, sequenced in a study of human T cells and chemical hapten exposure. As for time point: pre-sensitization, week 0. Treatment meaning: therapeutic diphenylcyclopropenone sensitization with weekly scalp DPC. TCRdb analysed the RACE reads with MiXCR anew, one entry per CDR3 protein. The sample shows more than 80,000 distinct CDR3 sequences, 11% of them seen only once. The starting material was whole blood, obtained in connection with sensitization to the hapten diphenylcyclopropenone (DPC). The receptors here all came from an older woman with alopecia areata. Some clones in this sample may be carry-over from other donors' samples.

This clonotype has ten or more counts. The chain carries TRBV20-1 and TRBJ1-5; tentative D call: TRBD1 (5 bases). Looked up from germline, CDR1 is DFQATT and CDR2 is SNEGSKA (reference sequence). CDR3 length: 13 residues. The V and J ends lost 3 bases and 4 bases respectively, with 10 bases between them. CDR3 sequence reads: CSARGGGNQPQHF. In DNA form, the CDR3 reads TGCAGTGCTAGGGGTGGGGGGAATCAGCCCCAGCATTTT.

The gene calls are TRBV7-2 and TRBJ2-7; D is undetermined. Deletions cut 4 bases from V and 0 bases from J, with 13 bases between. The CDR3 totals 15 residues. Per the germline V gene, CDR1 is SGHTA and CDR2 is FQGNSA. The CDR3 DNA reads as TGTGCCAGCAGCTCCTCGGTAGGCCACTCCTACGAGCAGTACTTC. Encoded protein: CASSSSVGHSYEQYF. The complete variable domain, with remaining parts taken from reference TRBV7-2 and TRBJ2-7, reads GAGVSQSPSNKVTEKGKDVELRCDPISGHTALYWYRQSLGQGLEFLIYFQGNSAPDKSGLPSDRFSAERTGGSVSTLTIQRTQQEDSAVYLCASSSSVGHSYEQYFGPGTRLTVT.

The table lists this clonotype with a few counts. The V call is TRBV2, the J call TRBJ1-5; tentative D call: TRBD1 (5 bases). Germline assignment: CDR1 SNHLY and CDR2 FYNNEI. Trimming cost V 0 bases and J 7 bases, with 13 bases left between them. The CDR3 contains 15 residues. CDR3 nucleotide sequence: TGTGCCAGCAGTGAAGCGGCGGGGGATGTCCAGCCCCAGCATTTT. Translation: CASSEAAGDVQPQHF.

This clonotype was picked up many times. The rearrangement links TRBV21-1 to TRBJ2-3; TRBD2, the table's D call, lacks a check against the DNA. TRBV21-1 is termed a pseudogene. The CDR3 runs to 17 residues. In DNA, the CDR3 is TGTGCCAGCAGCAGCCCGAGGGAGCGGGGGAGAACAGATACGCAGTATTTT. Translation gives CASSSPRERGRTDTQYF.

In regard to this clonotype: A much more abundant neighbour one base away suggests this may be a read error. This rearrangement joins TRBV3-1 to TRBJ1-5; D uncertain. The CDR3 extends over 15 amino acids. V was clipped by 1 base and J by 9 bases, with 16 bases between them. Germline values: CDR1 LGHDT, CDR2 YNNKEL (reference sequence). In nucleotides, the CDR3 is TGTGCCAGCAGCCAAGTAGCGGGATCGGGTCGGCCCCAGCATTTT. Protein sequence: CASSQVAGSGRPQHF.

The chain is built from TRBV30 and TRBJ1-1, with D tentatively TRBD1 (5 bases). CDR1 GTSNPN and CDR2 SVGIG come from the germline V gene (reference sequence). Between the trimmed V and J ends, which lost 0 bases and 3 bases, there was a span of 5 bases. CDR3 length: 12 amino acids. The CDR3 sequence is CAWSVQDTEAFF. The CDR3 nucleotides read TGTGCCTGGAGTGTACAGGACACTGAAGCTTTCTTT.